The TCR beta chain under discussion was sequenced for a study of Graves' ophthalmopathy and Graves' hyperthyroidism. Study overall: At initial diagnosis, peripheral blood was obtained, and this preceded any treatment.

Scientists amplified the TCR beta CDR3 regions from RNA transcripts. First-round RT-PCR with HTBI primers preceded a second-round multiplex PCR. TCRdb processed the multiplex PCR reads anew with MiXCR; each CDR3 protein has one entry. Of approximately 480,000 distinct CDR3 sequences listed, approximately 15% are singletons. Germline V gives CDR1 LNHDA, CDR2 SQIVND (reference sequence). With 3 bases removed from V and 6 bases from J, the gap between germline ends came to 11 bases. The CDR3 covers 13 residues. This TCR was sampled from a woman in her 30s with Graves' ophthalmopathy. The gene calls are TRBV19 and TRBJ1-2; D possibly corresponds to TRBD1 (6 bases). The sample taken for sequencing was blood. The CDR3 nucleotides read TGTGCCAGTAGTATGTCAGGGGAAAATGGCTACACCTTC. Translated, it gives CASSMSGENGYTF.